What follows describes a single TCR beta chain. Its antigen is unknown. The sample belongs to a study of shared clonotypes between healthy human individuals. General study results and limits: All-four-donor shared clonotypes had higher generation probabilities than non-shared clonotypes did.

The table came from immunoSEQ multiplex PCR; TCRdb's copy has only in-frame clones and leaves some out. This table has under 600,000 clones, 95% to 98% appearing once. The CDR3 has 19 residues. Germline CDR1 and CDR2: MDHEN and SYDVKM. V was shortened by 6 bases and J by 1 base, with 22 bases between the two germline ends. The healthy adult donors were HIV-negative and reported no recent acute infections or vaccinations. Material: naive CD4+ T cells sorted from blood. The subset here: CD45RA+ positively selected. This clonotype originated in a woman in her thirties in good health. The rearrangement uses TRBV28 and TRBJ2-6; either TRBD1 or TRBD2 may fit D (5 bases each). CDR3 sequence: CASSLGGYGISSGANVLTF. The CDR3 nucleotides read TGTGCCAGCAGCCTTGGGGGATATGGGATCTCTTCTGGGGCCAACGTCCTGACTTTC. Drawing the rest from reference TRBV28 and TRBJ2-6, the complete variable domain is DVKVTQSSRYLVKRTGEKVFLECVQDMDHENMFWYRQDPGLGLRLIYFSYDVKMKEKGDIPEGYSVSREKKERFSLILESASTNQTSMYLCASSLGGYGISSGANVLTFGAGSRLTVL.